The present TCR beta chain was sequenced within a study of cytomegalovirus exposure and HLA in healthy donors. Whole-study results and caveats: TCR beta chain V- and J-gene trimming was linked, in a later analysis, to a missense variant in DCLRE1C.

The PCR ran on 60 Vbeta and 13 Jbeta primers. Assay used: immunoSEQ multiplex PCR; TCRdb lists only in-frame clones, some missing. The sample shows 150,000 to 200,000 clones, around 79% of them seen only once. To note about this clone: As yet, its antigen is unknown.

The junction had 7 bases not matched to a gene; V was cut back by 4 bases and J by 8 bases. Germline V gives CDR1 SGHRS, CDR2 YFSETQ. The CDR3 covers 14 residues. The V call is TRBV5-1, the J call TRBJ1-2, with 11 bases identical to TRBD1. The receptor was derived from a male donor in good health and CMV-seropositive. The sample was PBMCs. Here the CDR3 reads CASSATGQGEGYTF. For the CDR3, the DNA is TGCGCCAGCAGCGCCACGGGACAGGGGGAGGGCTACACCTTC. Full variable domain (missing parts from reference TRBV5-1 and TRBJ1-2): KAGVTQTPRYLIKTRGQQVTLSCSPISGHRSVSWYQQTPGQGLQFLFEYFSETQRNKGNFPGRFSGRQFSNSRSEMNVSTLELGDSALYLCASSATGQGEGYTFGSGTRLTVV.